Listed below are T cell receptor beta chains from one sample, sequenced in a study of blood T cells in healthy people across ages. TCRdb re-analysed the 5' RACE reads in MiXCR, keeping a single row per CDR3 protein. The sample holds 850,000 to 1,000,000 distinct CDR3 sequences, 51% seen once. Sequenced input: blood. Receptors were obtained from a woman in her sixties in good health. Both conserved end residues are trimmed from each CDR3. A D gene is named only where the DNA matches it firmly.

d_call j_call v_call cdr3_aa
NA NA TRBV7-2 ASSLTWRGAVAYEQY
NA TRBJ2-7 TRBV20-1 SASSSVGRTYEQY
TRBD2 TRBJ2-3 TRBV20-1 SARIKREGTDTQY
NA TRBJ1-2 TRBV4-1 ASSHLGGENYGYT
TRBD2 TRBJ2-1 TRBV7-2 ASSLAAHYNEQF
NA TRBJ2-7 TRBV20-1 SASPPREQY
TRBD1 TRBJ1-1 TRBV2 ASSYGQGGQYTEAF
NA TRBJ1-2 TRBV4-1 ASSQGGGFDGYT
TRBD1 TRBJ2-7 TRBV5-1 ASSLEGRQGADEQY
TRBD2 TRBJ2-5 TRBV29-1 SVELAGGPETQY
NA TRBJ2-1 TRBV4-1 ASSQDTQNSYRVAEQF
TRBD2 TRBJ2-7 TRBV5-1 ASSFLSGGRVYEQY
NA TRBJ1-6 TRBV10-3 AISERQAGSPLH
TRBD2 TRBJ2-1 TRBV27 ASGSGRRGNEQF
NA TRBJ2-4 TRBV15 ATSRVRGAGIVILAKNIQY
NA TRBJ2-7 TRBV12-3/TRBV12-4 ASTGQGSEQY
TRBD1 TRBJ2-5 TRBV7-3 ASSIPRRTGRETQY